This T cell receptor (beta chain) was sequenced during a study of control samples from healthy donors and cancer patients (TCRdb year 2020). Comments on this clone: Its target antigen remains unknown. The input lacks base qualities; no much larger clone sits a single base away.

Library prep was done by the immunoSEQ multiplex PCR assay. TCRdb mirrors the immuneACCESS table, restricted to in-frame sequences. Some clones are absent from its copies; in checked studies, under half trace to an unresolved V gene, and the reason for the others is unknown. For this sample the table gives tens of thousands of clones, of which approximately 90% were detected only once. 22% of the sample is in the top ten clones. The CDR3 numbers 15 residues from cysteine through phenylalanine. Only the CDR3 portion is preserved as DNA: 45 bases, with reading frame beginning at the first base. At the junction V is shortened by 4 bases and J by 5 bases, with 15 bases in between. As encoded in the germline V gene (reference sequence), CDR1 is LNHDA while CDR2 is SQIVND.

Input material: PBMCs. The receptor's source is a woman in her 40s with head and neck cancer. This sequence uses TRBV19 and TRBJ1-5; the D gene cannot be named for sure. The CDR3 reads CASSNIGVQDQPQHF. The nucleotide sequence reads as follows: TGTGCCAGTAGTAATATCGGGGTCCAGGATCAGCCCCAGCATTTT.